This is a list of T cell receptor beta chains from one sample in a study of PD-1 blockade in classical Hodgkin lymphoma. The data were produced by immunoSEQ multiplex PCR, yet TCRdb's version contains in-frame clones alone and is incomplete. The data show 20,000 to 25,000 clones, less than 80% seen once. Material: peripheral blood mononuclear cells (PBMCs), obtained at baseline. The receptor source for this set is a human donor with classical Hodgkin lymphoma. CDR3s include the opening cysteine and the closing phenylalanine or tryptophan. D genes are given only for firm matches. Expanded clones are given a class, and other clones once, few, many or no size at all.

j_gene: TRBJ2-3; v_gene: TRBV5-4; abundance: NA; d_gene: NA; CDR3aa: CASSLQGTDTQYF; CDR3nt: TGTGCCAGCAGCTTGCAGGGCACAGATACGCAGTATTTT
j_gene: TRBJ2-7; v_gene: TRBV9; abundance: many; d_gene: TRBD2; CDR3aa: CASSGITGGDEQYF; CDR3nt: TGTGCCAGCAGCGGCATAACGGGGGGGGACGAGCAGTACTTC
j_gene: TRBJ1-4; v_gene: TRBV19; abundance: NA; d_gene: TRBD1; CDR3aa: CASSIGRGLLDEKLFF; CDR3nt: TGTGCCAGTAGTATCGGCAGGGGGCTATTGGATGAAAAACTGTTTTTT
j_gene: TRBJ2-1; v_gene: TRBV9; abundance: NA; d_gene: NA; CDR3aa: CASSVEAGVEFGQFF; CDR3nt: TGTGCCAGCAGCGTAGAGGCAGGGGTGGAATTCGGGCAGTTCTTC
j_gene: TRBJ2-1; v_gene: TRBV9; abundance: NA; d_gene: TRBD2; CDR3aa: CASTNGRGPNYNEQFF; CDR3nt: TGTGCCAGCACCAACGGGAGGGGCCCGAACTACAATGAGCAGTTCTTC
j_gene: TRBJ1-3; v_gene: TRBV6-1; abundance: NA; d_gene: TRBD1; CDR3aa: CASSPGQGSGNTIYF; CDR3nt: TGTGCCAGCAGTCCGGGACAGGGGTCTGGAAACACCATATATTTT
j_gene: TRBJ1-4; v_gene: TRBV25-1; abundance: once; d_gene: TRBD1; CDR3aa: CASSERTGGYEKLFF; CDR3nt: TGTGCCAGCAGTGAGCGGACAGGGGGCTATGAAAAACTGTTTTTT
j_gene: TRBJ1-4; v_gene: TRBV6-5; abundance: few; d_gene: NA; CDR3aa: CASSPSGGAGEKLFF; CDR3nt: TGTGCCAGCAGTCCCTCAGGAGGCGCGGGTGAAAAACTGTTTTTT
j_gene: TRBJ2-3; v_gene: TRBV4-3; abundance: NA; d_gene: NA; CDR3aa: CASSQDHREISDTQYF; CDR3nt: TGCGCCAGCAGCCAAGATCACCGGGAGATTTCAGATACGCAGTATTTT
j_gene: TRBJ1-4; v_gene: TRBV2; abundance: NA; d_gene: NA; CDR3aa: CASSEGTVGKLFF; CDR3nt: TGTGCCAGCAGTGAAGGTACGGTTGGAAAACTGTTTTTT
j_gene: TRBJ2-2; v_gene: TRBV6-5; abundance: NA; d_gene: NA; CDR3aa: CASSYSLSGELFF; CDR3nt: TGTGCCAGCAGTTACTCTCTATCCGGGGAGCTGTTTTTT
j_gene: TRBJ2-1; v_gene: TRBV7-2; abundance: NA; d_gene: TRBD2; CDR3aa: CASSLRGDLAGEGNEQFF; CDR3nt: TGTGCCAGCAGCCTCCGGGGGGATTTGGCGGGAGAGGGGAATGAGCAGTTCTTC
j_gene: TRBJ1-1; v_gene: TRBV11-2; abundance: NA; d_gene: NA; CDR3aa: CASSLDRVNTEAFF; CDR3nt: TGTGCCAGCAGCTTAGACAGGGTCAACACTGAAGCTTTCTTT
j_gene: TRBJ1-1; v_gene: TRBV6-6; abundance: NA; d_gene: NA; CDR3aa: CASSYSNTVNTEAFF; CDR3nt: TGTGCCAGCAGTTACTCGAATACGGTGAACACTGAAGCTTTCTTT
j_gene: TRBJ2-7; v_gene: TRBV5-4; abundance: once; d_gene: TRBD1; CDR3aa: CASSRGTGSYEQYF; CDR3nt: TGTGCCAGCAGCCGAGGGACAGGGTCCTACGAGCAGTACTTC
j_gene: TRBJ2-3; v_gene: TRBV10-2; abundance: NA; d_gene: TRBD2; CDR3aa: CASSPPGLGSFPDTQYF; CDR3nt: TGCGCCAGCAGCCCACCGGGACTAGGATCTTTCCCAGATACGCAGTATTTT
j_gene: TRBJ2-1; v_gene: TRBV7-2; abundance: NA; d_gene: TRBD2; CDR3aa: CASSLVAGGYNEQFF; CDR3nt: TGTGCCAGCAGCTTAGTAGCGGGAGGATACAATGAGCAGTTCTTC
j_gene: TRBJ2-3; v_gene: TRBV14; abundance: NA; d_gene: TRBD2; CDR3aa: CASSFGTTSLDTQYF; CDR3nt: TGTGCCAGCAGCTTCGGGACTACCTCACTTGATACGCAGTATTTT
j_gene: TRBJ2-6; v_gene: TRBV28; abundance: NA; d_gene: TRBD2; CDR3aa: CASSLFGEGVSGANVLTF; CDR3nt: TGTGCCAGCAGTTTATTCGGGGAGGGCGTTTCTGGGGCCAACGTCCTGACTTTC
j_gene: TRBJ1-3; v_gene: TRBV13; abundance: NA; d_gene: NA; CDR3aa: CASSYGSGAPGNTIYF; CDR3nt: TGTGCCAGCAGCTACGGGTCCGGGGCACCTGGAAACACCATATATTTT
j_gene: TRBJ1-1; v_gene: TRBV10-3; abundance: once; d_gene: NA; CDR3aa: CAIRRDTEAFF; CDR3nt: TGTGCCATCCGGCGTGACACTGAAGCTTTCTTT
j_gene: TRBJ1-1; v_gene: TRBV6-6; abundance: NA; d_gene: NA; CDR3aa: CASSYSRDLNTEAFF; CDR3nt: TGTGCCAGCAGTTACTCGAGGGACTTGAACACTGAAGCTTTCTTT
j_gene: TRBJ2-6; v_gene: TRBV7-9; abundance: NA; d_gene: NA; CDR3aa: CASSHWAGANVLTF; CDR3nt: TGTGCCAGCAGCCACTGGGCTGGGGCCAACGTCCTGACTTTC
j_gene: TRBJ1-1; v_gene: TRBV5-1; abundance: NA; d_gene: NA; CDR3aa: CASSLRGSEAFF; CDR3nt: TGCGCCAGCAGCTTGCGAGGGTCTGAAGCTTTCTTT
j_gene: TRBJ2-3; v_gene: TRBV10-1; abundance: NA; d_gene: NA; CDR3aa: CASSESVSNTQYF; CDR3nt: TGCGCCAGCAGTGAGTCAGTGTCAAATACGCAGTATTTT
j_gene: TRBJ2-7; v_gene: TRBV19; abundance: NA; d_gene: NA; CDR3aa: CASMRRWGRYEQYF; CDR3nt: TGTGCCAGTATGAGACGGTGGGGCCGTTACGAGCAGTACTTC
j_gene: TRBJ1-2; v_gene: TRBV4-3; abundance: NA; d_gene: NA; CDR3aa: CASPDGYTF; CDR3nt: TGCGCCAGCCCAGATGGCTACACCTTC
j_gene: TRBJ1-1; v_gene: TRBV27; abundance: NA; d_gene: NA; CDR3aa: CASSSRGWGNTEAFF; CDR3nt: TGTGCCAGCAGTTCCCGGGGATGGGGGAACACTGAAGCTTTCTTT
j_gene: TRBJ2-7; v_gene: TRBV7-8; abundance: once; d_gene: TRBD2; CDR3aa: CASSLQGLAFEQYF; CDR3nt: TGTGCCAGCAGCTTACAGGGACTAGCCTTCGAGCAGTACTTC
j_gene: TRBJ2-5; v_gene: TRBV28; abundance: NA; d_gene: NA; CDR3aa: CASSLITGQETQYF; CDR3nt: TGTGCCAGCAGTTTAATAACAGGTCAAGAGACCCAGTACTTC